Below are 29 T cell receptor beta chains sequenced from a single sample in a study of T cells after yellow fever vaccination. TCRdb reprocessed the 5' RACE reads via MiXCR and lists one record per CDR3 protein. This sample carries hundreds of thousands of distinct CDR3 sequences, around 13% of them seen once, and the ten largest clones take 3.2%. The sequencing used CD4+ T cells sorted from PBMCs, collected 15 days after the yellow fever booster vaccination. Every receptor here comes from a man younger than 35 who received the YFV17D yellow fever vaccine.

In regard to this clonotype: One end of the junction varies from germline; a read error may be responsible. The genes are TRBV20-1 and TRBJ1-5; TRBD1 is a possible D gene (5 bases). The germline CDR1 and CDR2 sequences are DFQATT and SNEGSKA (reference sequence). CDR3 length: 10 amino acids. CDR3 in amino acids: CSAILGPQNF. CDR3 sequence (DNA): TGCAGTGCTATCCTGGGGCCCCAGAATTTT.

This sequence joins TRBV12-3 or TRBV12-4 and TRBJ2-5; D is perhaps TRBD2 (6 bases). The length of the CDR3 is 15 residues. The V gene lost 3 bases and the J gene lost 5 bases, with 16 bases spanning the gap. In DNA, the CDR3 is TGTGCCAGCAGTTTTAGAAAGGAGGGGCGGGAGACCCAGTACTTC. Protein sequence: CASSFRKEGRETQYF.

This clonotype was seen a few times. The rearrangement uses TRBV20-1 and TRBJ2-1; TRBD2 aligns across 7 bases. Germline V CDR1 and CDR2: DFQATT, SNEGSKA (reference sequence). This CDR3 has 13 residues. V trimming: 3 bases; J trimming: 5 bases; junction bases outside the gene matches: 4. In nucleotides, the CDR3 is TGCAGTGCTAGGTTGGGGGGGGACAATGAGCAGTTCTTC. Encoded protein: CSARLGGDNEQFF.

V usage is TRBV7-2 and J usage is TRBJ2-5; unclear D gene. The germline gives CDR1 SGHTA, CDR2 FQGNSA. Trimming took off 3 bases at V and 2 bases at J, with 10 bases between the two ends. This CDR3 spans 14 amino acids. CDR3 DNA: TGTGCCAGCAGCTTTGGTTGGGGACAAGAGACCCAGTACTTC. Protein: CASSFGWGQETQYF.

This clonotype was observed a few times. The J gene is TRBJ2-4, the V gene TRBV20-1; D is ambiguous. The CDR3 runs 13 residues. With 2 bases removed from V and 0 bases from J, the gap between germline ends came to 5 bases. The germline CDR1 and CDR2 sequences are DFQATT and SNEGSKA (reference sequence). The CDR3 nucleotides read TGCAGTGCTAGATATATAGCCAAAAACATTCAGTACTTC. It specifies CSARYIAKNIQYF.

Written as DNA, the CDR3 is TGTGCCAGCAGCCTCACCGGGACAGGGAATTCACCCCTCCACTTT. Translation: CASSLTGTGNSPLHF. The rearrangement joins TRBV27 to TRBJ1-6; 9 nucleotides line up with TRBD1. Germline CDR1 is MNHEY and CDR2 is SMNVEV (reference sequence). J gave up 7 bases and V 6 bases, and 7 bases lay outside the gene matches. The CDR3 has 15 amino acids.

The CDR3 loop reads CASSSGGGDGNTIYF. CDR3 bases: TGTGCCAGCAGTTCGGGCGGGGGCGATGGAAACACCATATATTTT. The V and J genes are TRBV28 and TRBJ1-3, with D perhaps matching TRBD1 (6 bases). Germline-derived CDR1 and CDR2 are MDHEN and SYDVKM. There are 15 residues in the CDR3. V was clipped by 4 bases and J by 3 bases, with 13 bases between them.

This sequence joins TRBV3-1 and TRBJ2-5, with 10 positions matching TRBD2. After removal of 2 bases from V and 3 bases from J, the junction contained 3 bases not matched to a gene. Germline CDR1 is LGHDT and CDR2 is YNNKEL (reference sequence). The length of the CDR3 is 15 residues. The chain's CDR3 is CASSQLAGAEETQYF. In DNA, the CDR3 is TGTGCCAGCAGCCAACTAGCGGGGGCGGAAGAGACCCAGTACTTC.

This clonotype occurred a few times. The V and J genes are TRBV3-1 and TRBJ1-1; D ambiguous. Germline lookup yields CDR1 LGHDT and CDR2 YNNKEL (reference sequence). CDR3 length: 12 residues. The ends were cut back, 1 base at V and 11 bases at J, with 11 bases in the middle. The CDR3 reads CASSQGRGLAFF. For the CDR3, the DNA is TGTGCCAGCAGCCAAGGTCGGGGTTTGGCTTTCTTT.

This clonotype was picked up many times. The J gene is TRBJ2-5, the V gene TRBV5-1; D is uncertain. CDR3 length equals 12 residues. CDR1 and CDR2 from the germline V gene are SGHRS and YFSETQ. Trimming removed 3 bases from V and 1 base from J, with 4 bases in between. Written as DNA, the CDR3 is TGCGCCAGCAGCTGGTCCCAAGAGACCCAGTACTTC. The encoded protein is CASSWSQETQYF.

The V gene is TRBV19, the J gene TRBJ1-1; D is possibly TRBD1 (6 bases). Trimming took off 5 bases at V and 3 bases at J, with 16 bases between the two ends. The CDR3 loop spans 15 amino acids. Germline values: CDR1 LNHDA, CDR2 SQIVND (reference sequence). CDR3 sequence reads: CASSPRTGGYTEAFF. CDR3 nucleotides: TGTGCCAGTAGTCCCCGGACCGGGGGCTACACTGAAGCTTTCTTT.

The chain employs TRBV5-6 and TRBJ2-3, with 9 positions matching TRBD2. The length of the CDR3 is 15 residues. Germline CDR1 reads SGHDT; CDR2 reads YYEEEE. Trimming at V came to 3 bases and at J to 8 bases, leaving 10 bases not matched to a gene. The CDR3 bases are TGTGCCAGCAGCTCGCGGGGGGGCCTTGTTGCTACGCAGTATTTT. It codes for CASSSRGGLVATQYF.

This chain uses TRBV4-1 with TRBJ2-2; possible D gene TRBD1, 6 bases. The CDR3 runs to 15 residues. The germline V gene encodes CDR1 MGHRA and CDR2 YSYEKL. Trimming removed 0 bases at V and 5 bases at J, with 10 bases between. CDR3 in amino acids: CASSQDNRVTGELFF. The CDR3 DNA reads TGCGCCAGCAGCCAAGATAACAGGGTGACCGGGGAGCTGTTTTTT.

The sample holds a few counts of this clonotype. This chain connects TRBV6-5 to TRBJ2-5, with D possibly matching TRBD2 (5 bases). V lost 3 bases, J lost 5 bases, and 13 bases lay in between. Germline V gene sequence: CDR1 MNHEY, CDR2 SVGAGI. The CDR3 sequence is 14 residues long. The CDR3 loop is CASSYIRGMETQYF. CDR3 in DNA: TGTGCCAGCAGTTATATTCGGGGAATGGAGACCCAGTACTTC.

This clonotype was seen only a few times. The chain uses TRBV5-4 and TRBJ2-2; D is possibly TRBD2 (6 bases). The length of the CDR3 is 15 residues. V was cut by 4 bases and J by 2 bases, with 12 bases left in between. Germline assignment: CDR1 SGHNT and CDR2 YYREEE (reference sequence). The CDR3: CASSETRVNTGELFF. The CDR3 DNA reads TGTGCCAGCAGCGAGACTAGAGTCAACACCGGGGAGCTGTTTTTT.

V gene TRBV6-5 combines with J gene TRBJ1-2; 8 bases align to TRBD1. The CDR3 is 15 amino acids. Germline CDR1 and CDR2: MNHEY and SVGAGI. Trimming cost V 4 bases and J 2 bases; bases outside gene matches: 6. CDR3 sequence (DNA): TGTGCCAGCAGTTTCCGGGACAGGTGGAACTATGGCTACACCTTC. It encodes CASSFRDRWNYGYTF.

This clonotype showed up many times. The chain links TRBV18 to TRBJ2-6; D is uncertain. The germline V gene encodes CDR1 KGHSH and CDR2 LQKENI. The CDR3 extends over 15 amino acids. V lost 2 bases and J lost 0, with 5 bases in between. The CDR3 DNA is TGTGCCAGCTCACCATTGAGCTCTGGGGCCAACGTCCTGACTTTC. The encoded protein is CASSPLSSGANVLTF.

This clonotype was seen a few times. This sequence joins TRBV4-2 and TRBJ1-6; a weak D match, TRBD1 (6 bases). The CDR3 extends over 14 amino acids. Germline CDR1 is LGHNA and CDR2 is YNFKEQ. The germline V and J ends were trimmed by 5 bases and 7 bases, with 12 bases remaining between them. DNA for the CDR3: TGTGCCAGCAGCTGGGGCCAGGGGAATTCACCCCTCCACTTT. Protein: CASSWGQGNSPLHF.

CDR3 in amino acids: CASLAGAQETQYF. DNA of the CDR3: TGTGCCAGCCTAGCGGGGGCACAAGAGACCCAGTACTTC. The V call is TRBV12-3 or TRBV12-4, the J call TRBJ2-5; 10 bases line up with TRBD2. This CDR3 is 13 amino acids long. Unmatched junction bases numbered 2, after V lost 8 bases and J lost 2 bases.

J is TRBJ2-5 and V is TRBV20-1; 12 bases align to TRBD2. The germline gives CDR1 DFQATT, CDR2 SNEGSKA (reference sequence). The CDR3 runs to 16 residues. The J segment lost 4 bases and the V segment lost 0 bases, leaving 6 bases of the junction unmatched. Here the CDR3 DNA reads TGCAGTGCTAGAGATCCTAGCGGGGGGGCCTCAGAGACCCAGTACTTC. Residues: CSARDPSGGASETQYF.

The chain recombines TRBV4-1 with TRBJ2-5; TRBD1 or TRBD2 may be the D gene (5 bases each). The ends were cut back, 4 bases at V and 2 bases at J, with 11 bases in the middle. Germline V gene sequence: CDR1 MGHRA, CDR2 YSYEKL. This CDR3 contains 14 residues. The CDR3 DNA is TGCGCCAGCAGCCCAGGGAGACTGCAAGAGACCCAGTACTTC. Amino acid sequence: CASSPGRLQETQYF.

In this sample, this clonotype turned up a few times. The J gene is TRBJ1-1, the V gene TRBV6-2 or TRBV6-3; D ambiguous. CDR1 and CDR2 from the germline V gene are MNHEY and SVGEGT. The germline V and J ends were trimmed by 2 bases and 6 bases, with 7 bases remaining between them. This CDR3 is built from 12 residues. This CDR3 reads CASSYPSSEAFF. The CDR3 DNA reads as TGTGCCAGCAGTTACCCATCCTCTGAAGCTTTCTTT.

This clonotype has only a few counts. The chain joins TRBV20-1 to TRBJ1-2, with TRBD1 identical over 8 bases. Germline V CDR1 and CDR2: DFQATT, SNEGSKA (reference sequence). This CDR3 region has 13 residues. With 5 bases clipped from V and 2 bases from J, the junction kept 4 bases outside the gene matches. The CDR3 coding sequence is TGCAGTGCTTCCGGACAGGGCAACTATGGCTACACCTTC. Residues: CSASGQGNYGYTF.

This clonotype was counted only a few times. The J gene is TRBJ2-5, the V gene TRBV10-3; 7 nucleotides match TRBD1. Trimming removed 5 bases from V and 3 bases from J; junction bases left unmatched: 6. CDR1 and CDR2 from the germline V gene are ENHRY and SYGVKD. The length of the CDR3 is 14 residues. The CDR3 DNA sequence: TGTGCCATCAGTCAACAGGGGTCAGAAGAGACCCAGTACTTC. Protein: CAISQQGSEETQYF.

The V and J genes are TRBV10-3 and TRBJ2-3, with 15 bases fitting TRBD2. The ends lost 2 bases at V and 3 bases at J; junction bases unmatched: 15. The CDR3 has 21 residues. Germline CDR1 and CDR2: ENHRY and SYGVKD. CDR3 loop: CAISEPLGLAGGPGKTDTQYF. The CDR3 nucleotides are TGTGCCATCAGTGAGCCCCTCGGACTAGCGGGGGGGCCGGGGAAAACAGATACGCAGTATTTT.

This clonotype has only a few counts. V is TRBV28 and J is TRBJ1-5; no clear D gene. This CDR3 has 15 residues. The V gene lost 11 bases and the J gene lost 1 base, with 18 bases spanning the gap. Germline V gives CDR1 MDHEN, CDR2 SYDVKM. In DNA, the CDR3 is TGTGCCGTCACCCCAGACCCCCTCAGCAATCAGCCCCAGCATTTT. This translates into CAVTPDPLSNQPQHF.

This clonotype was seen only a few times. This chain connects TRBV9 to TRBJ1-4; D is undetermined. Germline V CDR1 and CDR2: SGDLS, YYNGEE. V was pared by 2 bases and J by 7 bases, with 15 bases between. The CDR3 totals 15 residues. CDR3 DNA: TGTGCCAGCAGCGTGGGAGTAGCGATGGGTGAAAAACTGTTTTTT. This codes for CASSVGVAMGEKLFF.

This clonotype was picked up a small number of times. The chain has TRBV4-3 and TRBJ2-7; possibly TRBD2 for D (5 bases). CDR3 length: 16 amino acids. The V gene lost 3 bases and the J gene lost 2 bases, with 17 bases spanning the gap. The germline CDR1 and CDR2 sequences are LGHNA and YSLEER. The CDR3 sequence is CASSHIFGGSTYEQYF. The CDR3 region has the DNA TGCGCCAGCAGCCACATATTCGGCGGGTCGACCTACGAGCAGTACTTC.

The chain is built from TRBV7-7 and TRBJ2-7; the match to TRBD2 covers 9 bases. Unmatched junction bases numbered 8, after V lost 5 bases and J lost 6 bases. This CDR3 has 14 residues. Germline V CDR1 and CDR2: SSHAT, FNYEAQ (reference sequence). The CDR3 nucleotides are TGTGCCAGCAGCAAGACTAGCGGAGTTTCCGAGCAGTACTTC. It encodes CASSKTSGVSEQYF.